These 10 T cell receptor beta chains originate from one sample sequenced in a study of cytomegalovirus exposure and HLA in healthy donors. Use of 60 Vbeta and 13 Jbeta primers characterized the PCR. Only in-frame clones appear in the TCRdb table, and some are missing; sequencing was by immunoSEQ multiplex PCR. The sample lists some 67,000 clones, around three quarters occurring once. Sequencing was carried out using PBMCs. These receptors originate from a man aged 55 to 70 in good health and CMV-seropositive.

This sequence joins TRBV19 and TRBJ2-1; 9 bases are a match to TRBD2. The CDR3 contains 17 residues. Trimming at V came to 4 bases and at J to 2 bases, leaving 9 bases not matched to a gene. CDR1 and CDR2 from the germline V gene are LNHDA and SQIVND (reference sequence). CDR3 sequence (DNA): TGTGCCAGTAGTAGTGGGTTAGCGGGGGCCGCCTACAATGAGCAGTTCTTC. It codes for CASSSGLAGAAYNEQFF.

This clone was counted only a few times. A junction end diverges from the germline sequence, so it may reflect a read error. The chain employs TRBV7-9 and TRBJ2-3, with a possible D match to TRBD2 (5 bases). The germline V gene has CDR1 SEHNR and CDR2 FQNEAQ (reference sequence). CDR3 length: 13 residues. The CDR3 protein is CASSLTRAPGKNF. CDR3 sequence (DNA): TGTGCCAGCAGCTTGACCAGAGCCCCGGGAAAAAATTTT.

The chain has TRBV6-5 and TRBJ1-1, with a weak D call TRBD1 (5 bases). Germline V lookup: CDR1 MNHEY, CDR2 SVGAGI. The CDR3 totals 14 residues. V lost 2 bases and J lost 0, with 7 bases in between. The CDR3 nucleotides read TGTGCCAGCAGTTACGACAGTTTGAACACTGAAGCTTTCTTT. The encoded protein is CASSYDSLNTEAFF.

As to this clone: The same CDR3 is also encoded by other DNA sequences in this sample. V gene TRBV5-4 combines with J gene TRBJ2-3, with a possible D match to TRBD2 (6 bases). The CDR3 length is 16 residues. CDR1 is SGHNT, CDR2 YYREEE, per germline (reference sequence). The V end was cut by 1 base, the J end by 1 base, with 13 bases between. In DNA, the CDR3 is TGTGCCAGCAGCTTGTATAAGGAGCGGGGCACAGATACGCAGTATTTT. Translation: CASSLYKERGTDTQYF.

The rearrangement links TRBV5-6 to TRBJ2-7, with D possibly TRBD1 on 6 matching bases. The V gene lost 5 bases and the J gene lost 0 bases, with 15 bases spanning the gap. The V gene's germline CDR1 is SGHDT and CDR2 YYEEEE. There are 15 residues in the CDR3. The CDR3 nucleotides read TGTGCCAGCAGTCACGACAGGCCTTCCTCCTACGAGCAGTACTTC. It specifies CASSHDRPSSYEQYF.

This chain joins TRBV7-2 and TRBJ2-3, with TRBD2 identical over 7 bases. The trim removed 4 bases at V and 1 base at J, leaving 11 bases unmatched. Per germline, CDR1 SGHTA and CDR2 FQGNSA. The CDR3 is 17 residues long. The CDR3 sequence is CASSYPIGGRGTDTQYF. CDR3 nucleotide sequence: TGTGCCAGCAGCTACCCGATAGGCGGGAGAGGCACAGATACGCAGTATTTT.

CDR3 nucleotide sequence: TGCGCCAGCAGCCAGCTTCCGGGACTATCAAACGTCCTGACTTTC. This translates into CASSQLPGLSNVLTF. The chain links TRBV4-1 to TRBJ2-6; 7 bases align to TRBD2. Germline-derived CDR1 and CDR2 are MGHRA and YSYEKL. The CDR3 is made up of 15 amino acids. V shed 3 bases and J 10 bases; nucleotides not matched to a gene: 9.

This rearrangement joins TRBV10-3 to TRBJ1-2; D is undetermined. This CDR3 has 15 amino acids. CDR1 and CDR2 (germline): ENHRY, SYGVKD. V was shortened by 4 bases and J by 4 bases, with 16 bases between the two germline ends. CDR3 bases: TGTGCCATCAGTGCGTCCGGGGTTACGGGCTATGGCTACACCTTC. As protein: CAISASGVTGYGYTF.

This clone was counted only a few times. The J gene is TRBJ1-2, the V gene TRBV6-5; D unresolved. V lost 5 bases, J lost 2 bases, and 15 bases lay in between. The length of the CDR3 is 15 residues. Germline loops: CDR1 MNHEY, CDR2 SVGAGI. This chain's CDR3 is CASSVSPGPNYGYTF. Written as DNA, the CDR3 is TGTGCCAGCAGTGTGTCTCCAGGTCCAAACTATGGCTACACCTTC.

The J gene is TRBJ1-1, the V gene TRBV6-5; D perhaps matches TRBD1 (5 bases). The CDR3 extends over 14 amino acids. With 4 bases removed from V and 5 bases from J, the gap between germline ends came to 14 bases. Germline CDR1 MNHEY, CDR2 SVGAGI. The CDR3 nucleotides are TGTGCCAGCAGTTCTGGGGCGGGGTGGACTGAAGCTTTCTTT. This translates into CASSSGAGWTEAFF.